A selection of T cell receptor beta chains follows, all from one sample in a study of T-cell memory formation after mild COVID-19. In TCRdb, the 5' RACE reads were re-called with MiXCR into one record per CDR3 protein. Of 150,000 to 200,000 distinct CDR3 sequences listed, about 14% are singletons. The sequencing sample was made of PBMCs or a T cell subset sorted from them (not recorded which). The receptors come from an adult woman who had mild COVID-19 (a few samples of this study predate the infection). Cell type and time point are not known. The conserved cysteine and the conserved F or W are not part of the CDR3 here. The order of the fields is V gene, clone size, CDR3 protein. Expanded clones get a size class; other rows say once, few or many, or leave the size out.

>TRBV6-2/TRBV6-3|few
ASSDRGVTDTQY
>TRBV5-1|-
ASSVDPGQGTNEQF
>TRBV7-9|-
DSSWTGRETQY
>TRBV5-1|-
ASSLGGAGFYEQY
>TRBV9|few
ASSVGMEGTGELF
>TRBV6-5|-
ASSLGGGKSSYEQY
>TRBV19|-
ASREGYSYEQY
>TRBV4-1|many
ASSQDGGAANQETQY
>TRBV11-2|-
ASSDIAGGHNEQF
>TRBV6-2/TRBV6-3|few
ASSRQGLNTEAF
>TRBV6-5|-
ASTGSETQY
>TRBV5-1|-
ASSFGLAGGLGELF
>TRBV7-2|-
ASSTGTGGSETQY
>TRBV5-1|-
ASSLKNLGNLNTEAF
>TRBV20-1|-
SAKTGHLNTEAF
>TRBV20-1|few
SARPHMVRSYEQY
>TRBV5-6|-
ASSLWGGWQETQY
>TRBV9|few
ASSTRGRGIQPQH
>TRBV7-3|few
ASSPRTSWDEQF
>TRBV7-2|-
ASSSYRAGYT
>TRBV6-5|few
ASSYSKQGGSYEQY
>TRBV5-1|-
ASSHRPTPGGYT
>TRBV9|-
ASSASRGLAEGNEQF
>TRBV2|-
ASKQTSTDTQY
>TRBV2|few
ASKAGLGYEQY
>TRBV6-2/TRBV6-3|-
ASDPNLDEQF
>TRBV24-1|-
ATSRASGANVLT
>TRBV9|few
ASSVGSSGELF
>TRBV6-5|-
ASSYSSLNYGYT
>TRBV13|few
ASTTDPSSGANVLT
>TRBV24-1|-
ATSDLGPGQRYQETQY
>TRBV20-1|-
SANRAGGYNEQF
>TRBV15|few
ATSRVRGGYNEQF
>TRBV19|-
ASSKPGRETQY
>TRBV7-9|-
ASSLGVQNTEAL
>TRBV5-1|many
ASSPQPSTGTSAYNEQF
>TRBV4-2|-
ASSQPRARGNNEQF
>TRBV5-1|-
ASSFSGGANTGELF
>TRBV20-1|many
SARYGSGGNTEAF
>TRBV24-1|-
ATSDTGQGRDIQY